This entry features one TCR beta chain sequence. This sample is part of a study of control samples from healthy donors and cancer patients. Sequencing used immunoSEQ multiplex PCR; TCRdb keeps in-frame clones, though not all of them. The repertoire holds tens of thousands of clones, with 92% as singletons. The CDR3 is 12 residues long. Trimming left V 4 bases short and J 4 bases short, with 6 bases between. CDR1 and CDR2 from the germline V gene are MNHEY and SVGAGI. The specimen was PBMCs. This TCR came from a man aged 35 to 55 with colorectal cancer. The genes are TRBV6-5 and TRBJ2-3; D uncertain. The CDR3 is CASSSSADTQYF. Written as DNA, the CDR3 is TGTGCCAGCAGTTCGAGCGCAGATACGCAGTATTTT.